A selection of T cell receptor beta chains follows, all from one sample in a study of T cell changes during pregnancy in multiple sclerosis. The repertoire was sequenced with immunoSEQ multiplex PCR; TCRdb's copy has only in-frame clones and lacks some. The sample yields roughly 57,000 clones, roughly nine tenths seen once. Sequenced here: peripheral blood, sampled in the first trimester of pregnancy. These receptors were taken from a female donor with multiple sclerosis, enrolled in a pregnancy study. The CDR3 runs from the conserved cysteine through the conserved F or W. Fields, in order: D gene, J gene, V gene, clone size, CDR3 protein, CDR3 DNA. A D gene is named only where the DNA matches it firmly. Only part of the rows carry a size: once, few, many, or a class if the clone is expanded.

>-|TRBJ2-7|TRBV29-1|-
CSVEDQGRRSEQYF
TGCAGCGTTGAAGATCAAGGGAGGAGGAGCGAGCAGTACTTC
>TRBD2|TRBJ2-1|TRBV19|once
CASSMGSGGRNEQFF
TGTGCCAGTAGTATGGGGAGCGGGGGAAGGAATGAGCAGTTCTTC
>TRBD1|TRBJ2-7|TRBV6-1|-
CASSPGTGIYEQYF
TGTGCCAGCAGTCCCGGGACAGGGATATACGAGCAGTACTTC
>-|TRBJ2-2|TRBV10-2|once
CASRHTKGELFF
TGCGCCAGCAGGCACACCAAAGGGGAGCTGTTTTTT
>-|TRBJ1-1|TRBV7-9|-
CASSLGQAPTEAFF
TGTGCCAGCAGCTTAGGACAGGCCCCCACTGAAGCTTTCTTT
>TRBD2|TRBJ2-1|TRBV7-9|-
CASSPPLRLAGGGEQFF
TGTGCCAGCAGCCCCCCTCTCAGACTAGCGGGAGGAGGTGAGCAGTTCTTC
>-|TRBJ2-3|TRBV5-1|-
CASSPWTDDTQYF
TGCGCCAGCAGCCCATGGACAGATGATACGCAGTATTTT
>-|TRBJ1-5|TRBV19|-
CASSIGGGAAQPQHF
TGTGCCAGTAGTATAGGGGGGGGTGCAGCTCAGCCCCAGCATTTT
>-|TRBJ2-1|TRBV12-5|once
CASGSGGTGYNEQFF
TGTGCTAGTGGTTCGGGCGGGACCGGATACAATGAGCAGTTCTTC
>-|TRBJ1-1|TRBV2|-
CASRLTLSEAFF
TGTGCCAGCAGACTGACACTCTCTGAAGCTTTCTTT
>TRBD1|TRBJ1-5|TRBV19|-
CASSIWQGVSNQPQHF
TGTGCCAGTAGTATATGGCAGGGGGTTAGCAATCAGCCCCAGCATTTT
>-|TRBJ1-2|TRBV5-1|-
CASSLGTIYGYTF
TGCGCCAGCAGCCTGGGGACTATCTATGGCTACACCTTC
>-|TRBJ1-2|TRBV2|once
CASRLNYGYTF
TGTGCCAGCCGTTTAAACTATGGCTACACCTTC
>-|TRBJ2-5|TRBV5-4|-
CASSNGGPETQYF
TGTGCCAGCAGCAACGGAGGGCCGGAGACCCAGTACTTC
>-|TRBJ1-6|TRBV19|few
CASSIDGSLNNSPLHF
TGTGCCAGTAGTATAGATGGATCACTAAACAATTCACCCCTCCACTTT
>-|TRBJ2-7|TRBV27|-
CASSPTGRSGEQYF
TGTGCCAGCAGTCCGACAGGCCGATCCGGGGAGCAGTACTTC
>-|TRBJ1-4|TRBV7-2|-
CASSLYGTVEKLFF
TGTGCCAGCAGCCTTTACGGGACTGTTGAAAAACTGTTTTTT
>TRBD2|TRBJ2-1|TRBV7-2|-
CASSLWASGGAFSNEQFF
TGTGCCAGCAGCTTATGGGCTAGCGGGGGGGCATTTTCCAATGAGCAGTTCTTC
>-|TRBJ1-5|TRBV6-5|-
CASSYEGGSNQPQHF
TGTGCCAGCAGTTACGAGGGGGGGAGCAATCAGCCCCAGCATTTT
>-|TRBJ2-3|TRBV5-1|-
CASSPFPSTDTQYF
TGCGCCAGCAGCCCCTTTCCTAGCACAGATACGCAGTATTTT
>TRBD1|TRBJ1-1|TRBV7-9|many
CASSLASGTGETEAFF
TGTGCCAGCAGCTTGGCCTCCGGGACAGGTGAAACTGAAGCTTTCTTT
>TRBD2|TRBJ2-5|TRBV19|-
CASSQLAGTETQYF
TGTGCCAGTAGTCAGCTAGCGGGGACAGAGACCCAGTACTTC
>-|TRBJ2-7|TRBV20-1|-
CSASTQYEQYF
TGCAGTGCCTCCACACAGTACGAGCAGTACTTC
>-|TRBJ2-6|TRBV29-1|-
CSVSTGSGANVLTF
TGCAGCGTCTCTACAGGCTCTGGGGCCAACGTCCTGACTTTC
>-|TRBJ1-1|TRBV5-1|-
CASSLDGGGTEAFF
TGCGCCAGCAGCTTGGATGGGGGCGGCACTGAAGCTTTCTTT
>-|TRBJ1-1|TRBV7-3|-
CASSYGRDTEAFF
TGTGCCAGCAGCTATGGTAGAGACACTGAAGCTTTCTTT
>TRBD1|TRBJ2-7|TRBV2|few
CASSQQGAEQYF
TGTGCCAGCAGTCAACAGGGGGCCGAGCAGTACTTC
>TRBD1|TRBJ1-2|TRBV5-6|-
CASSFGTGEGYGYTF
TGTGCCAGCAGCTTCGGGACAGGGGAGGGGTATGGCTACACCTTC
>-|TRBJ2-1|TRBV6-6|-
CASTRSDRPQYNEQFF
TGTGCCAGCACCAGATCTGACAGGCCCCAGTACAATGAGCAGTTCTTC
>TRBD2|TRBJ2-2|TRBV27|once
CASSLSLAGGRGGELFF
TGTGCCAGCAGTTTATCACTAGCGGGGGGCCGTGGCGGGGAGCTGTTTTTT
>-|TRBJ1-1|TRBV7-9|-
CASSLFMTEAFF
TGTGCCAGCAGCTTATTTATGACTGAAGCTTTCTTT
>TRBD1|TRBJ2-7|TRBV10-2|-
CASSAYTGGREQYF
TGCGCCAGCAGTGCCTATACAGGGGGCCGCGAGCAGTACTTC
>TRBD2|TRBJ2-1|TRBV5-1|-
CASSLAGTSAYNEQFF
TGCGCCAGCAGCTTGGCCGGGACTAGCGCCTACAATGAGCAGTTCTTC
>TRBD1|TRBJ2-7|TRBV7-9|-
CASSSPGTGAHEQYF
TGTGCCAGCAGCTCACCCGGGACAGGGGCCCACGAGCAGTACTTC
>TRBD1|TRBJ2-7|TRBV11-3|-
CASSWTGSGEQYF
TGTGCCAGCAGCTGGACAGGGAGTGGCGAGCAGTACTTC
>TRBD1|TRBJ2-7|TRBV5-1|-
CASSRSGQGAYEQYF
TGCGCCAGCAGCCGGTCAGGGCAGGGGGCGTACGAGCAGTACTTC
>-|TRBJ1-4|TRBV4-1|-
CASSHGRTGEKLFF
TGCGCCAGCAGCCACGGAAGAACGGGTGAAAAACTGTTTTTT
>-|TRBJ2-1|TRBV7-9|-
CASSTSQGWNEQFF
TGTGCCAGCAGCACCTCACAGGGTTGGAATGAGCAGTTCTTC
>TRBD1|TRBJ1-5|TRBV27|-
CASGQRQGAGSNQPQHF
TGTGCCAGCGGACAACGACAGGGGGCGGGTAGCAATCAGCCCCAGCATTTT
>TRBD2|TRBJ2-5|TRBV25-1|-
CASSPGKLAGIQETQYF
TGTGCCAGCAGTCCGGGGAAGCTAGCGGGCATTCAAGAGACCCAGTACTTC
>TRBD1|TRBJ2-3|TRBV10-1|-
CASSGETGSTDTQYF
TGCGCCAGCAGTGGGGAGACAGGGTCCACAGATACGCAGTATTTT